A single sample gave rise to the 25 T cell receptor beta chains below, sequenced in a study of cytomegalovirus exposure and HLA in healthy donors. The primer mix had 60 Vbeta and 13 Jbeta primers. Using immunoSEQ multiplex PCR, the repertoire was profiled, and TCRdb retains in-frame clones only, with some absent. The table records 200,000 to 300,000 clones, 84% of them present only once. Sequenced input: PBMCs. The receptors come from a woman aged 40 to 49 in good health and CMV-seropositive.

This chain uses TRBV6-1 with TRBJ2-1; D might be TRBD1 (6 bases). V lost 8 bases and J lost 0, with 14 bases in between. The V gene's germline CDR1 is MNHNS and CDR2 SASEGT. The CDR3 loop spans 15 amino acids. The chain's CDR3 is CASGGQRNSYNEQFF. The CDR3 DNA reads as TGTGCCAGCGGAGGACAGAGAAACTCCTACAATGAGCAGTTCTTC.

The J gene is TRBJ2-3, the V gene TRBV7-2; D gene uncertain. Germline-derived CDR1 and CDR2 are SGHTA and FQGNSA. The CDR3 loop spans 15 amino acids. Trimming pared 5 bases from V and 4 bases from J, leaving 16 bases between. This CDR3 reads CASSPASYASDTQYF. CDR3 sequence (DNA): TGTGCCAGCAGCCCCGCTTCCTATGCATCAGATACGCAGTATTTT. The variable domain in full, with the rest retrieved from reference TRBV7-2 and TRBJ2-3, is GAGVSQSPSNKVTEKGKDVELRCDPISGHTALYWYRQSLGQGLEFLIYFQGNSAPDKSGLPSDRFSAERTGGSVSTLTIQRTQQEDSAVYLCASSPASYASDTQYFGPGTRLTVL.

This clone turned up a few times. The J gene is TRBJ2-7, the V gene TRBV2; perhaps TRBD2 as D (7 bases). There are 15 residues in the CDR3. In germline, CDR1 is SNHLY, CDR2 FYNNEI. V lost 4 bases and J lost 2, with 15 bases in between. The CDR3 region has the DNA TGTGCCAGCAGTGGAATAGGGGGACTAACCTACGAGCAGTACTTC. Protein sequence: CASSGIGGLTYEQYF.

The rearrangement uses TRBV19 and TRBJ2-6, with unresolved D. This CDR3 is built from 14 residues. CDR1 LNHDA and CDR2 SQIVND come from the germline V gene (reference sequence). Trimming stripped 7 bases from V and 0 bases from J, with 7 bases between. The CDR3 here is CASMRNSGANVLTF. In DNA form, the CDR3 reads TGTGCCAGTATGAGGAACTCTGGGGCCAACGTCCTGACTTTC.

The CDR3 loop reads CASSLALPGSVNQPQHF. CDR3 in DNA: TGTGCCAGCAGCTTAGCCCTACCGGGGAGCGTTAATCAGCCCCAGCATTTT. This chain connects TRBV7-2 to TRBJ1-5; D remains ambiguous. Deletions cut 0 bases from V and 4 bases from J, with 16 bases between. The CDR3 loop spans 17 amino acids. Per germline, CDR1 SGHTA and CDR2 FQGNSA.

The chain couples TRBV5-4 to TRBJ2-3; tentative D call: TRBD1 (6 bases). The CDR3 loop spans 15 amino acids. Trimming left V 4 bases short and J 0 bases short, with 12 bases between. Germline V lookup: CDR1 SGHNT, CDR2 YYREEE (reference sequence). CDR3 DNA: TGTGCCAGCAGCCCCAGGGGCGGGAGCACAGATACGCAGTATTTT. It translates to CASSPRGGSTDTQYF.

This clone was seen more than once but under ten times. At the DNA level, this CDR3 is encoded by other sequences in the same sample as well. This chain joins TRBV4-3 and TRBJ1-2; D is uncertain. The length of the CDR3 is 13 residues. The germline gives CDR1 LGHNA, CDR2 YSLEER. Trimming took 0 bases from V and 4 from J, leaving 6 bases between them. CDR3 nucleotide sequence: TGCGCCAGCAGCCAAGAAGCTGGCTATGGCTACACCTTC. It encodes CASSQEAGYGYTF.

V usage is TRBV4-2 and J usage is TRBJ1-5, with a tentative D call TRBD1 (6 bases). Germline loops: CDR1 LGHNA, CDR2 YNFKEQ. The CDR3 is 15 amino acids. V shed 0 bases and J shed 6 bases, with 12 bases lying between them. CDR3 region: CASSQDPTGFQPQHF. The CDR3 bases are TGTGCCAGCAGCCAAGATCCTACAGGGTTTCAGCCCCAGCATTTT.

A single count supports this clone. J is TRBJ2-7 and V is TRBV2, with TRBD1 identical over 9 bases. Germline V CDR1 and CDR2: SNHLY, FYNNEI. This CDR3 region has 14 residues. Unmatched junction bases numbered 5, after V lost 4 bases and J lost 4 bases. The chain's CDR3 is CASSVQGAGYEQYF. CDR3 sequence (DNA): TGTGCCAGCAGTGTACAGGGGGCTGGGTACGAGCAGTACTTC.

This chain links TRBV2 with TRBJ2-5; D possibly corresponds to TRBD1 (6 bases). The V and J ends lost 4 bases and 5 bases respectively, with 11 bases between them. Looked up from germline, CDR1 is SNHLY and CDR2 is FYNNEI. This CDR3 is 13 amino acids long. CDR3 sequence: CASSGQERETQYF. CDR3 in DNA: TGTGCCAGCAGTGGACAGGAGAGGGAGACCCAGTACTTC.

The chain joins TRBV19 to TRBJ1-5; tentatively, D is TRBD1 (6 bases). V was trimmed by 5 bases and J by 2 bases, leaving 16 bases between them. In germline, CDR1 is LNHDA, CDR2 SQIVND (reference sequence). The CDR3 covers 16 residues. CDR3 region: CASSSSSRGGNQPQHF. The CDR3 nucleotides read TGTGCCAGTAGTTCGTCCTCCAGGGGCGGCAATCAGCCCCAGCATTTT.

The rearrangement joins TRBV28 to TRBJ1-2; maybe TRBD1 (5 bases). Germline CDR1 MDHEN, CDR2 SYDVKM. This CDR3 is built from 13 residues. Trimming removed 8 bases from V and 12 bases from J, with 22 bases in between. CDR3 DNA sequence: TGTGCCAGCGCCCCCACAGGACCGGTACGGCACACCTTC. This translates into CASAPTGPVRHTF.

There are a few counts of this clone. This chain links TRBV2 with TRBJ2-1; D possibly corresponds to TRBD2 (6 bases). CDR1 is SNHLY, CDR2 FYNNEI, per germline. Trimming took off 4 bases at V and 14 bases at J, with 9 bases between the two ends. This CDR3 spans 10 amino acids. In DNA, the CDR3 is TGTGCCAGCAGTGGACTAGTGGAGTTCTTC. Amino acids: CASSGLVEFF.

V usage is TRBV28 and J usage is TRBJ1-4; D possibly corresponds to TRBD1 (6 bases). In germline, CDR1 is MDHEN, CDR2 SYDVKM. The CDR3 runs 16 residues. Trimming shortened V by 7 bases and J by 4 bases, and 19 bases separated the two germline ends. CDR3 coding DNA: TGTGCCAGCACTCCCTCAGGGGAGGGAGGTAATGAAAAACTGTTTTTT. As protein: CASTPSGEGGNEKLFF.

On this clone: The sample contains more than one DNA sequence encoding this CDR3. The V gene is TRBV7-2, the J gene TRBJ2-7, with D tentatively TRBD1 (5 bases). V was trimmed by 5 bases and J by 3 bases, leaving 14 bases between them. The CDR3 runs to 14 residues. Germline V CDR1 and CDR2: SGHTA, FQGNSA. The CDR3 protein is CASSQQAFHYEQYF. CDR3 DNA sequence: TGTGCCAGCAGCCAACAGGCCTTCCACTACGAGCAGTACTTC.

DNA for the CDR3: TGTGCCAGCAGTTTTGGGCAGCCCGCCGCCTCCTACGAGCAGTACTTC. Amino acids: CASSFGQPAASYEQYF. The genes are TRBV27 and TRBJ2-7, with no clear D. The CDR3 consists of 16 residues. V dropped 3 bases and J dropped 0 bases, with 15 bases sitting between them. Germline V gives CDR1 MNHEY, CDR2 SMNVEV (reference sequence).

Only one count was recorded for this clone. This chain joins TRBV28 and TRBJ1-3; 7 bases are shared with TRBD1. The germline V gene has CDR1 MDHEN and CDR2 SYDVKM. Trimming removed 6 bases from V and 2 bases from J; junction bases left unmatched: 7. The CDR3 totals 15 residues. DNA for the CDR3: TGTGCCAGCAGAAACAGGGGTGCGACTGGAAACACCATATATTTT. Translation gives CASRNRGATGNTIYF.

V and J are TRBV18 and TRBJ1-2; 7 bases are a match to TRBD1. Unmatched junction bases numbered 6, after V lost 3 bases and J lost 2 bases. Looked up from germline, CDR1 is KGHSH and CDR2 is LQKENI. This CDR3 spans 15 amino acids. The CDR3 is CASSPGGQTNYGYTF. The CDR3 coding sequence is TGTGCCAGCTCACCGGGGGGACAGACAAACTATGGCTACACCTTC.

This clone appeared a few times. The chain uses TRBV27 and TRBJ1-2; D might be TRBD1 (6 bases). CDR3 length: 15 residues. V was pared by 4 bases and J by 8 bases, with 20 bases between. The V gene's germline CDR1 is MNHEY and CDR2 SMNVEV (reference sequence). CDR3 amino acids: CASSYNREKIRGYTF. The CDR3 coding sequence is TGTGCCAGCAGTTACAACAGGGAGAAGATACGGGGCTACACCTTC.

The chain employs TRBV27 and TRBJ1-2; 7 bases map to TRBD1. Per the germline V gene, CDR1 is MNHEY and CDR2 is SMNVEV (reference sequence). J gave up 8 bases and V 6 bases, and 9 bases lay outside the gene matches. This CDR3 has 13 residues. CDR3 amino acids: CASRGTESLGYTF. Written as DNA, the CDR3 is TGTGCCAGCAGAGGGACAGAGTCCCTAGGCTACACCTTC.

This chain links TRBV5-1 with TRBJ1-2, with no clear D. Germline V CDR1 and CDR2: SGHRS, YFSETQ. With 3 bases removed from V and 4 bases from J, the gap between germline ends came to 10 bases. The CDR3 consists of 13 residues. Here the CDR3 DNA reads TGCGCCAGCAGCTCCCGCGATCCCTATGGCTACACCTTC. Residues: CASSSRDPYGYTF. The whole variable domain, remainder taken from reference TRBV5-1 and TRBJ1-2, is KAGVTQTPRYLIKTRGQQVTLSCSPISGHRSVSWYQQTPGQGLQFLFEYFSETQRNKGNFPGRFSGRQFSNSRSEMNVSTLELGDSALYLCASSSRDPYGYTFGSGTRLTVV.

The V and J genes are TRBV5-6 and TRBJ2-5; 10 nucleotides agree with TRBD2. CDR1 is SGHDT and CDR2 is YYEEEE in the germline V gene. The CDR3 totals 14 residues. Trimming removed 4 bases from V and 4 bases from J; junction bases left unmatched: 4. CDR3: CASSLAGVRETQYF. CDR3 sequence (DNA): TGTGCCAGCAGCCTAGCGGGAGTCCGAGAGACCCAGTACTTC.

The CDR3: CASSLVAGGNTGELFF. The CDR3 DNA is TGTGCCAGCAGCTTAGTTGCGGGAGGTAACACCGGGGAGCTGTTTTTT. J is TRBJ2-2 and V is TRBV7-9, with 8 bases matching TRBD2. Germline CDR1 SEHNR, CDR2 FQNEAQ (reference sequence). V was pared by 1 base and J by 2 bases, with 3 bases of the junction left unmatched. This CDR3 has 16 residues.

Details on this clone: Germline is not matched at one junction end, which may reflect a read error. V and J are TRBV7-7 and TRBJ1-1; D remains unclear. The V gene's germline CDR1 is SSHAT and CDR2 FNYEAQ (reference sequence). The CDR3 runs to 13 residues. This CDR3 is CASSLALTSEAFF. CDR3 DNA: TGTGCTAGCAGCTTAGCGCTTACATCTGAAGCTTTCTTT.

This clone was found a few times. The V and J genes are TRBV9 and TRBJ2-2; maybe TRBD1 (5 bases). The germline V and J ends were trimmed by 2 bases and 0 bases, with 8 bases remaining between them. CDR1 and CDR2 (germline): SGDLS, YYNGEE. The CDR3 runs to 15 residues. In nucleotides, the CDR3 is TGTGCCAGCAGCGTGGGGCGGACGAACACCGGGGAGCTGTTTTTT. It codes for CASSVGRTNTGELFF. Combining the CDR3 with reference TRBV9 and TRBJ2-2 gives the whole variable domain DSGVTQTPKHLITATGQRVTLRCSPRSGDLSVYWYQQSLDQGLQFLIQYYNGEERAKGNILERFSAQQFPDLHSELNLSSLELGDSALYFCASSVGRTNTGELFFGEGSRLTVL.